The next 22 T cell receptor beta chains were all read from a single sample in a study of T cells in narcolepsy. Libraries were prepared by immunoSEQ multiplex PCR; TCRdb keeps only in-frame clonotypes and omits some of them. This table has some 16,000 clones, roughly two thirds appearing once. Sequenced material: CD45RA- memory CD8+ T cells from PBMCs. These receptor sequences come from a human donor with narcolepsy.

The chain combines TRBV6-5 with TRBJ1-1, with unresolved D. Germline V gives CDR1 MNHEY, CDR2 SVGAGI. The CDR3 consists of 12 residues. V was pared by 2 bases and J by 4 bases, with 5 bases between. The CDR3 coding sequence is TGTGCCAGCAGTTACCCCCCCACTGAAGCTTTCTTT. Translated, it gives CASSYPPTEAFF.

V and J are TRBV27 and TRBJ2-6; D uncertain. This CDR3 spans 15 amino acids. Germline V gene lookup returns CDR1 MNHEY and CDR2 SMNVEV (reference sequence). Trimming stripped 6 bases from V and 0 bases from J, with 9 bases between. CDR3 protein: CASSFLISGANVLTF. The CDR3 DNA sequence: TGTGCCAGCAGCTTCCTGATCTCTGGGGCCAACGTCCTGACTTTC.

J is TRBJ2-5 and V is TRBV2, with TRBD2 identical over 7 bases. Germline V gives CDR1 SNHLY, CDR2 FYNNEI. The CDR3 sequence is 14 residues long. The V segment lost 6 bases and the J segment 4 bases; nucleotides outside the gene matches: 8. This CDR3 reads CASRSRLAPETQYF. The CDR3 region has the DNA TGTGCCAGCAGGAGCAGACTAGCTCCAGAGACCCAGTACTTC.

V usage is TRBV11-1 and J usage is TRBJ2-1, with D perhaps being TRBD1 or TRBD2 (7 bases each). Looked up from germline, CDR1 is SGHAT and CDR2 is FQDESV (reference sequence). The V end lost 4 bases, the J end lost 8 bases, and 21 bases lay between the germline ends. The CDR3 contains 16 residues. As DNA, the CDR3 is TGTGCCAGCAGCTCATATAGGGGGCGGGGGACCGATGAGCAGTTCTTC. It codes for CASSSYRGRGTDEQFF.

This clone rates as medium-sized. The rearrangement uses TRBV2 and TRBJ1-5; D call uncertain. This CDR3 has 14 amino acids. The germline V gene encodes CDR1 SNHLY and CDR2 FYNNEI. Trimming took 2 bases from V and 5 from J, leaving 10 bases between them. The CDR3 DNA reads as TGTGCCAGCAGTGAAACTGGGTCCCATCAGCCCCAGCATTTT. This codes for CASSETGSHQPQHF.

This chain links TRBV28 with TRBJ2-3, with a weak D call TRBD2 (6 bases). The V end was cut by 6 bases, the J end by 4 bases, with 14 bases between. Germline V gene sequence: CDR1 MDHEN, CDR2 SYDVKM. The CDR3 length is 14 residues. DNA of the CDR3: TGTGCCAGCAGCTGGGGGGTGCAGCCAGATACGCAGTATTTT. As protein: CASSWGVQPDTQYF. Drawing the rest from reference TRBV28 and TRBJ2-3, the complete variable domain is DVKVTQSSRYLVKRTGEKVFLECVQDMDHENMFWYRQDPGLGLRLIYFSYDVKMKEKGDIPEGYSVSREKKERFSLILESASTNQTSMYLCASSWGVQPDTQYFGPGTRLTVL.

The V call is TRBV9, the J call TRBJ2-3, with 11 bases that match TRBD2. This CDR3 is 17 amino acids long. Germline values: CDR1 SGDLS, CDR2 YYNGEE. V lost 3 bases to trimming and J lost 4 bases; unmatched junction nucleotides: 10. This CDR3 is CASSGQIAGGPADTQYF. CDR3 DNA sequence: TGTGCCAGCAGCGGCCAAATAGCGGGGGGGCCGGCAGATACGCAGTATTTT.

The chain has TRBV6-1 and TRBJ1-5; D is ambiguous. This CDR3 region has 16 residues. In germline, CDR1 is MNHNS, CDR2 SASEGT. The V gene lost 2 bases and the J gene lost 4 bases, with 15 bases spanning the gap. CDR3 residues: CASSEHDLAGNQPQHF. The CDR3 region has the DNA TGTGCCAGCAGTGAACACGACCTGGCGGGAAATCAGCCCCAGCATTTT.

The chain uses TRBV6-1 and TRBJ2-7; D ambiguous. Germline loops: CDR1 MNHNS, CDR2 SASEGT. Between the trimmed V and J ends, which lost 8 bases and 1 base, there was a span of 12 bases. This CDR3 has 13 amino acids. This chain's CDR3 is CASVRARSYEQYF. As DNA, the CDR3 is TGTGCCAGCGTCCGGGCCCGGTCCTACGAGCAGTACTTC.

V is TRBV9 and J is TRBJ1-1; unclear D gene. Trimming shortened V by 5 bases and J by 2 bases, and 13 bases separated the two germline ends. This CDR3 region has 14 residues. Germline-derived CDR1 and CDR2 are SGDLS and YYNGEE. In nucleotides, the CDR3 is TGTGCCAGCAGTCAAGACGGCTCAAACACTGAAGCTTTCTTT. Translation gives CASSQDGSNTEAFF.

This clone appeared once. The chain links TRBV29-1 to TRBJ1-1; no clear D. This CDR3 contains 15 residues. Germline V CDR1 and CDR2: SQVTM, ANQGSEA. Trimming took 0 bases from V and 0 from J, leaving 11 bases between them. CDR3 nucleotide sequence: TGCAGCGTTGAAGACCGTCGGAGATTGAACACTGAAGCTTTCTTT. It yields the protein CSVEDRRRLNTEAFF.

This chain uses TRBV6-5 with TRBJ1-1; D is possibly TRBD1 (5 bases). Germline loops: CDR1 MNHEY, CDR2 SVGAGI. The CDR3 covers 14 residues. V was cut by 2 bases and J by 4 bases, with 11 bases left in between. In DNA form, the CDR3 reads TGTGCCAGCAGTTACGTCGGGGGTAGCACTGAAGCTTTCTTT. Translating gives CASSYVGGSTEAFF.

A few counts support this clone. The CDR3: CASSFFTAGGNQPQHF. As DNA, the CDR3 is TGTGCCAGCAGCTTTTTCACGGCGGGTGGCAATCAGCCCCAGCATTTT. This chain links TRBV7-8 with TRBJ1-5, with D unclear. Germline V lookup: CDR1 SGHVS, CDR2 FQNEAQ. CDR3 length: 16 residues. Trimming removed 3 bases at V and 2 bases at J, with 14 bases between.

The genes are TRBV7-2 and TRBJ2-7, with 10 bases fitting TRBD1. The V and J ends lost 5 bases and 2 bases, in that order; junction bases with no gene match: 3. The CDR3 is made up of 14 amino acids. CDR1 and CDR2 (germline): SGHTA, FQGNSA. The CDR3 protein is CASSPGQGAYEQYF. Written as DNA, the CDR3 is TGTGCCAGCAGCCCAGGACAGGGGGCCTACGAGCAGTACTTC.

Here the CDR3 reads CASSSFIFDRTNEKLFF. The CDR3, as DNA: TGTGCCAGCAGTTCCTTCATATTCGACCGGACTAATGAAAAACTGTTTTTT. The J gene is TRBJ1-4, the V gene TRBV28, with D unresolved. This CDR3 has 17 amino acids. Germline V gene data show CDR1 as MDHEN and CDR2 as SYDVKM. Trimming took off 4 bases at V and 2 bases at J, with 17 bases between the two ends. Full variable domain (rest looked up from reference TRBV28 and TRBJ1-4): DVKVTQSSRYLVKRTGEKVFLECVQDMDHENMFWYRQDPGLGLRLIYFSYDVKMKEKGDIPEGYSVSREKKERFSLILESASTNQTSMYLCASSSFIFDRTNEKLFFGSGTQLSVL.

The J gene is TRBJ2-7, the V gene TRBV27; 7 bases are shared with TRBD1. The germline gives CDR1 MNHEY, CDR2 SMNVEV (reference sequence). The CDR3 has 14 amino acids. V lost 6 bases to trimming and J lost 5 bases; unmatched junction nucleotides: 10. The CDR3 is CASSLPGQSNEQYF. CDR3 nucleotides: TGTGCCAGCAGCCTACCGGGACAGTCCAACGAGCAGTACTTC.

In this sample, this clone is medium-sized. CDR3 protein: CASSLGQGGTEAFF. In DNA form, the CDR3 reads TGTGCCAGCAGCTTAGGTCAGGGGGGCACTGAAGCTTTCTTT. The rearrangement joins TRBV13 to TRBJ1-1; the match to TRBD1 covers 7 bases. Germline-derived CDR1 and CDR2 are PRHDT and FYEKMQ (reference sequence). The CDR3 sequence is 14 residues long. Trimming took 0 bases from V and 4 from J; bases not matched to a gene: 2.

Sample share makes this clone medium-sized. V usage is TRBV5-6 and J usage is TRBJ1-5; D gene uncertain. Germline-derived CDR1 and CDR2 are SGHDT and YYEEEE. V lost 0 bases and J 1 base, leaving 8 bases between the germline ends. CDR3 size: 15 residues. The CDR3 is CASSLGPGSNQPQHF. CDR3 bases: TGTGCCAGCAGCTTGGGTCCGGGAAGCAATCAGCCCCAGCATTTT.

The chain's CDR3 is CASSGSTDTQYF. The CDR3 DNA is TGTGCCAGCAGCGGGAGCACAGATACGCAGTATTTT. The V gene is TRBV9, the J gene TRBJ2-3; D ambiguous. The germline V and J ends were trimmed by 3 bases and 0 bases, with 2 bases remaining between them. The CDR3 loop spans 12 amino acids. Germline V CDR1 and CDR2: SGDLS, YYNGEE.

A note on this clone: Different DNA sequences within this sample yield the same CDR3. The chain couples TRBV7-9 to TRBJ1-1, with 9 bases lining up with TRBD1. Unmatched junction bases numbered 2, after V lost 5 bases and J lost 4 bases. CDR3 length: 13 residues. CDR1 and CDR2 (germline): SEHNR, FQNEAQ (reference sequence). DNA for the CDR3: TGTGCCAGCAGCCCACAGGGGGCCACTGAAGCTTTCTTT. Its translation is CASSPQGATEAFF.

The table lists this clone with a few counts. The gene calls are TRBV15 and TRBJ2-7; weak D call: TRBD1 (5 bases). This CDR3 comprises 15 residues. Trimming left V 0 bases short and J 2 bases short, with 11 bases between. From germline, CDR1 is LNHNV and CDR2 YYDKDF (reference sequence). The CDR3 here is CATSRDRDSTYEQYF. The DNA of the CDR3 is TGTGCCACCAGCAGAGACAGGGATTCTACCTACGAGCAGTACTTC.

This chain connects TRBV9 to TRBJ1-1, with 11 bases lining up with TRBD1. The CDR3 has 15 residues. Germline loops: CDR1 SGDLS, CDR2 YYNGEE. The V gene end was trimmed by 2 bases and the J gene end by 4 bases; junction bases not matched to a gene: 4. The CDR3 sequence is CASSVPGQGGTEAFF. The CDR3 coding sequence is TGTGCCAGCAGCGTGCCGGGACAGGGGGGCACTGAAGCTTTCTTT.